This T cell receptor beta chain stems from a study of control samples from healthy donors and cancer patients. V dropped 0 bases and J dropped 2; count of bases not matched to a gene: 7. The length of the CDR3 is 18 residues. In germline, CDR1 is LGHDT, CDR2 YNNKEL (reference sequence). The method was immunoSEQ multiplex PCR; TCRdb's version includes in-frame clones alone and lacks a portion of them. The repertoire has about 120,000 clones, around 90% of them found once; the top ten carry over 2%. The gene calls are TRBV3-1 (or the pseudogene TRBV3-2) and TRBJ2-3; 11 bases align to TRBD2. Sequencing was performed on blood. The origin of this receptor is a woman in her seventies in good health. The CDR3 reads CASSQDGLAGGFTDTQYF. CDR3 bases: TGTGCCAGCAGCCAAGATGGGCTAGCGGGGGGCTTCACAGATACGCAGTATTTT.